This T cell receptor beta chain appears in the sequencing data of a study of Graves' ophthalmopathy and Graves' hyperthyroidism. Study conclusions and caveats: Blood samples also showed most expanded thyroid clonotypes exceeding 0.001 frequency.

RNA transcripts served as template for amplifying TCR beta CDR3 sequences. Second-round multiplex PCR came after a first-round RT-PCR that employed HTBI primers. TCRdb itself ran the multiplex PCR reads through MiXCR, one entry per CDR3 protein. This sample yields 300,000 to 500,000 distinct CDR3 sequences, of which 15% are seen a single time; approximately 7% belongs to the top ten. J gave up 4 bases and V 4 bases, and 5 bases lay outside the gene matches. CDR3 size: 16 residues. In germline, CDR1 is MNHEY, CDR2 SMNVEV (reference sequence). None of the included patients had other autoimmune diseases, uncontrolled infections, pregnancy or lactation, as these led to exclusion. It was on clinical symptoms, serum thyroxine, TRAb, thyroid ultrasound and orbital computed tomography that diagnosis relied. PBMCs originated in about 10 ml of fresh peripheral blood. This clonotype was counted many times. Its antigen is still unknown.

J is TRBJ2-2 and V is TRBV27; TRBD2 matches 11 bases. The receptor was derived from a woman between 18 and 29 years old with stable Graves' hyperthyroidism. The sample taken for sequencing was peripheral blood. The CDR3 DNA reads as TGTGCCAGCAGTTCTCTAGCGGGGGGCCTCACCGGGGAGCTGTTTTTT. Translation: CASSSLAGGLTGELFF.